Listed here are 30 T cell receptor beta chains from one sample, sequenced in a study of regulatory T cells in long-lasting Graves disease. CDR3-region Arm-PCR and iRepertoire HTBI primers produced the TCR beta libraries. TCRdb fed the multiplex PCR reads into MiXCR, producing one record per CDR3 protein. The table lists roughly 500,000 distinct CDR3 sequences, less than 25% of them singletons, with about 8.3% in the top ten. Time point indicated: persistent/refractory GD, antithyroid drugs over 5 years with positive TRAb. Extracted PBMC RNA gave rise to the TCR library. The material sequenced was peripheral blood mononuclear cells (PBMCs), taken when the disease was refractory, from a patient treated with antithyroid drugs. The receptors stem from a female donor with Graves disease.

This clonotype was detected a few times. CDR3 region: CASSSRSGVGGELFF. The CDR3 nucleotides are TGTGCCAGCAGTTCCCGGTCGGGGGTTGGCGGGGAGCTGTTTTTT. The rearrangement uses TRBV7-8 and TRBJ2-2, with D possibly TRBD2 on 6 matching bases. The V and J ends lost 6 bases and 7 bases respectively, with 18 bases between them. The germline gives CDR1 SGHVS, CDR2 FQNEAQ. The CDR3 covers 15 residues.

This clonotype appeared many times. The genes are TRBV7-3 and TRBJ2-5; D is undetermined. Trimming left V 5 bases short and J 5 bases short, with 18 bases between. Germline V lookup: CDR1 SGHTA, CDR2 FQGTGA. CDR3 length: 15 amino acids. The CDR3 nucleotides are TGTGCCAGCAGCCAGGTATCCGGCGCCGGTGAGACCCAGTACTTC. It is translated as CASSQVSGAGETQYF.

The CDR3 DNA sequence: TGTGCCAGCAGCGCGGGACAGGGTCGTACCGGGGAGCTGTTTTTT. Translation: CASSAGQGRTGELFF. The gene calls are TRBV7-9 and TRBJ2-2, with 9 bases matching TRBD1. The germline V gene encodes CDR1 SEHNR and CDR2 FQNEAQ (reference sequence). The CDR3 sequence is 15 residues long. Trimming cost V 5 bases and J 5 bases; bases outside gene matches: 6.

The chain couples TRBV9 to TRBJ2-2, with D unclear. Trimming took 0 bases from V and 6 from J, leaving 12 bases between them. The CDR3 is 15 residues long. CDR1 and CDR2 (germline): SGDLS, YYNGEE. CDR3 sequence (DNA): TGTGCCAGCAGCGTAGCTCAACCGCCCCCCGGGGAGCTGTTTTTT. Its protein is CASSVAQPPPGELFF.

There are many counts of this clonotype. The chain uses TRBV15 and TRBJ2-7; TRBD1 matches 7 bases. Germline CDR1 LNHNV, CDR2 YYDKDF (reference sequence). The CDR3 has 14 amino acids. V trimming: 7 bases; J trimming: 5 bases; junction bases outside the gene matches: 11. CDR3 DNA sequence: TGTGCCACCACCTCGGGCAGGGGGTGGGACGAGCAGTACTTC. Its protein product is CATTSGRGWDEQYF.

This clonotype has more than one count but fewer than ten. This chain connects TRBV7-9 to TRBJ2-7; possibly TRBD1 for D (5 bases). The germline V gene has CDR1 SEHNR and CDR2 FQNEAQ (reference sequence). The ends were cut back, 2 bases at V and 6 bases at J, with 8 bases in the middle. CDR3 length equals 12 residues. The chain's CDR3 is CASSLFQGEQYF. In DNA, the CDR3 is TGTGCCAGCAGCTTATTCCAGGGCGAGCAGTACTTC.

This clonotype was observed a handful of times. V is TRBV5-1 and J is TRBJ1-1, with D possibly matching TRBD1 (5 bases). The CDR3 is 15 residues long. In germline, CDR1 is SGHRS, CDR2 YFSETQ. V was cut by 4 bases and J by 4 bases, with 17 bases left in between. The CDR3 protein is CASSIRRGQGTEAFF. Written as DNA, the CDR3 is TGCGCCAGCAGCATTAGAAGAGGGCAGGGCACTGAAGCTTTCTTT.

This clonotype showed up many times. Here the CDR3 DNA reads TGTGCCAGCAGTACTGCTGAGGGGGCCTACACCTTC. Its translation: CASSTAEGAYTF. The chain combines TRBV7-8 with TRBJ1-2; 7 bases match TRBD1. Germline trimming cut 6 bases from V and 10 bases from J; bases unmatched to any gene: 8. CDR1 SGHVS and CDR2 FQNEAQ come from the germline V gene. The CDR3 consists of 12 residues.

This clonotype came up many times. This sequence joins TRBV6-5 and TRBJ1-1; D unresolved. The V end lost 2 bases, the J end lost 0 bases, and 19 bases lay between the germline ends. Germline CDR1 is MNHEY and CDR2 is SVGAGI. This CDR3 is built from 18 residues. This CDR3 reads CASSYRPGKVNMNTEAFF. The CDR3 DNA sequence: TGTGCCAGCAGTTACCGGCCAGGTAAAGTTAACATGAACACTGAAGCTTTCTTT.

This clonotype was seen at least ten times. The genes are TRBV11-2 and TRBJ2-7, with 7 nucleotides matching TRBD1. Trimming cost V 1 base and J 2 bases; bases outside gene matches: 5. CDR1 SGHAT and CDR2 FQNNGV come from the germline V gene. The CDR3 runs 15 residues. This CDR3 reads CASSLVGTDTYEQYF. The CDR3 region has the DNA TGTGCCAGCAGCTTAGTTGGGACAGATACCTACGAGCAGTACTTC.

V is TRBV29-1 and J is TRBJ2-7; possible D gene TRBD1, 7 bases. V lost 3 bases and J lost 5, with 14 bases in between. The CDR3 totals 13 residues. Germline CDR1 is SQVTM and CDR2 is ANQGSEA. In DNA form, the CDR3 reads TGCAGCGTTGAGCGCAGGGGGGCCCACGAGCAGTACTTC. Residues: CSVERRGAHEQYF.

The chain carries TRBV10-3 and TRBJ2-7; a possible D gene is TRBD1 (5 bases). CDR3 length: 14 amino acids. The germline V gene has CDR1 ENHRY and CDR2 SYGVKD. Trimming removed 10 bases from V and 3 bases from J, with 19 bases in between. The CDR3 loop reads CASTSPPGFYEQYF. The CDR3 DNA sequence: TGTGCCAGCACCTCCCCTCCAGGGTTCTACGAGCAGTACTTC.

The chain is built from TRBV9 and TRBJ2-5; 15 bases match TRBD2. In germline, CDR1 is SGDLS, CDR2 YYNGEE. Trimming cost V 4 bases and J 6 bases; bases outside gene matches: 7. The CDR3 has 16 amino acids. The CDR3 sequence: CASSPGTSGRQKTQYF. The CDR3 bases are TGTGCCAGCAGCCCCGGGACTAGCGGGAGGCAAAAGACCCAGTACTTC.

This clonotype occurred a few times. The V gene is TRBV6-1, the J gene TRBJ2-7; possibly TRBD2 for D (7 bases). The germline CDR1 and CDR2 sequences are MNHNS and SASEGT. The V end lost 6 bases, the J end lost 2 bases, and 17 bases lay between the germline ends. The CDR3 runs to 15 residues. CDR3 sequence: CASSPAGASPYEQYF. Here the CDR3 DNA reads TGTGCCAGCAGCCCCGCGGGGGCTTCCCCCTACGAGCAGTACTTC.

V usage is TRBV6-1 and J usage is TRBJ2-7; TRBD1 or TRBD2 may be the D gene (6 bases each). The ends were cut back, 6 bases at V and 3 bases at J, with 21 bases in the middle. The CDR3 is made up of 16 amino acids. Per germline, CDR1 MNHNS and CDR2 SASEGT. The CDR3 bases are TGTGCCAGCAGCGGAATACGGGGGCGGATACGCTACGAGCAGTACTTC. It specifies CASSGIRGRIRYEQYF.

This clonotype has more than one count but fewer than ten. The chain combines TRBV9 with TRBJ2-7; 8 bases align to TRBD1. CDR3 length: 14 residues. Germline trimming cut 3 bases from V and 4 bases from J; bases unmatched to any gene: 6. CDR1 and CDR2 from the germline V gene are SGDLS and YYNGEE. In nucleotides, the CDR3 is TGTGCCAGCAGCGCCCCCGGGACAGGTTACGAGCAGTACTTC. Its protein product is CASSAPGTGYEQYF.

This clonotype has ten or more counts. The chain combines TRBV24-1 with TRBJ2-2, with 8 nucleotides matching TRBD1. The CDR3 is 13 residues long. Per the germline V gene, CDR1 is KGHDR and CDR2 is SFDVKD. The trim removed 9 bases at V and 1 base at J, leaving 0 bases unmatched. The CDR3 here is CATGTGNTGELFF. CDR3 nucleotide sequence: TGTGCCACCGGGACAGGGAACACCGGGGAGCTGTTTTTT.

This chain connects TRBV6-1 to TRBJ1-3; possibly TRBD1 for D (5 bases). The CDR3 is 19 amino acids. Germline values: CDR1 MNHNS, CDR2 SASEGT. V dropped 0 bases and J dropped 0 bases, with 18 bases sitting between them. The CDR3 region is CASSEAGTTAHSSGNTIYF. CDR3 sequence (DNA): TGTGCCAGCAGTGAAGCGGGGACGACTGCCCACAGCTCTGGAAACACCATATATTTT.

The genes are TRBV7-8 and TRBJ2-1, with 11 bases that match TRBD2. This CDR3 has 15 residues. Trimming cost V 6 bases and J 6 bases; bases outside gene matches: 7. The germline V gene encodes CDR1 SGHVS and CDR2 FQNEAQ. CDR3 amino acids: CASSQLAGEVNEQFF. Written as DNA, the CDR3 is TGTGCCAGCAGTCAACTAGCGGGAGAAGTCAATGAGCAGTTCTTC.

This clonotype was observed at least ten times. J is TRBJ2-5 and V is TRBV2; D might be TRBD1 (6 bases). Trimming pared 6 bases from V and 5 bases from J, leaving 10 bases between. The V gene's germline CDR1 is SNHLY and CDR2 FYNNEI. This CDR3 has 12 residues. CDR3 sequence reads: CASRQGGETQYF. The CDR3 region has the DNA TGTGCCAGCAGACAGGGCGGGGAGACCCAGTACTTC.

The chain has TRBV5-1 and TRBJ2-7, with D possibly being TRBD1 or TRBD2 (5 bases each). The CDR3 loop spans 15 amino acids. Per the germline V gene, CDR1 is SGHRS and CDR2 is YFSETQ. Trimming took 3 bases from V and 0 from J, leaving 13 bases between them. CDR3 in DNA: TGCGCCAGCAGCTCGGGACCCGCTTCCTCCTACGAGCAGTACTTC. Residues: CASSSGPASSYEQYF.

Concerning this clonotype: Given a much more abundant clone one base away, this may be a read error. This rearrangement joins TRBV6-1 to TRBJ1-2; no clear D gene. The germline CDR1 and CDR2 sequences are MNHNS and SASEGT. The CDR3 is 11 residues long. DNA of the CDR3: TGTGCCAGCAGTGGGGGTCGGAACTACGCCTTC. It specifies CASSGGRNYAF.

Many counts were recorded for this clonotype. One end of the junction fails to match germline, which may point to a read error. V and J are TRBV7-9 and TRBJ1-2; the D gene is possibly TRBD1 (6 bases). Germline-derived CDR1 and CDR2 are SEHNR and FQNEAQ (reference sequence). The CDR3 totals 15 residues. DNA of the CDR3: TGTGCCAGCAGCCTAGCCGGGGGCGAGGACTATGGCTACACCTTC. Translation: CASSLAGGEDYGYTF. Full variable domain (missing parts from reference TRBV7-9 and TRBJ1-2): DTGVSQNPRHKITKRGQNVTFRCDPISEHNRLYWYRQTLGQGPEFLTYFQNEAQLEKSRLLSDRFSAERPKGSFSTLEIQRTEQGDSAMYLCASSLAGGEDYGYTFGSGTRLTVV.

This clonotype was counted ten times or more. This chain links TRBV6-1 with TRBJ2-7; D uncertain. Germline V lookup: CDR1 MNHNS, CDR2 SASEGT. V dropped 0 bases and J dropped 2 bases, with 11 bases sitting between them. This CDR3 has 15 residues. The CDR3 here is CASSEAEIITYEQYF. The DNA of the CDR3 is TGTGCCAGCAGTGAAGCAGAGATTATCACCTACGAGCAGTACTTC.

The chain uses TRBV2 and TRBJ2-7, with 9 bases aligning to TRBD1. Trimming took 6 bases from V and 5 from J; bases not matched to a gene: 2. Germline values: CDR1 SNHLY, CDR2 FYNNEI. The CDR3 contains 12 residues. CDR3: CASRGQGNEQYF. The CDR3, as DNA: TGTGCCAGCAGAGGACAGGGGAACGAGCAGTACTTC.

The chain links TRBV6-2 or TRBV6-3 to TRBJ2-1; 7 nucleotides align to TRBD2. The V and J ends lost 2 bases and 15 bases, in that order; junction bases with no gene match: 13. CDR3 length: 14 residues. Germline V gene sequence: CDR1 MNHEY, CDR2 SVGEGT. CDR3 in amino acids: CASSYGGGLPGAFF. The CDR3 DNA reads TGTGCCAGCAGTTACGGGGGAGGGCTCCCCGGCGCGTTCTTC.

This clonotype was counted at least ten times. The chain combines TRBV12-3 or TRBV12-4 with TRBJ1-5; 9 bases are shared with TRBD1. V shed 7 bases, J shed 6 bases, and the junction held 13 bases outside the gene matches. CDR3 size: 16 residues. The CDR3 here is CASTHPGGQGGQPQHF. CDR3 coding DNA: TGTGCCAGCACCCACCCTGGGGGACAGGGAGGTCAGCCCCAGCATTTT.

This clonotype turned up a few times. This chain connects TRBV15 to TRBJ1-5, with 7 nucleotides matching TRBD1. Germline CDR1 reads LNHNV; CDR2 reads YYDKDF (reference sequence). The CDR3 is 16 amino acids. The trim removed 0 bases at V and 6 bases at J, leaving 8 bases unmatched. The CDR3 bases are TGTGCCACCAGCAGAGATCGTGGACAGGCACCTCAGCCCCAGCATTTT. This translates into CATSRDRGQAPQPQHF.

In its sample, this clonotype was seen a few times. V is TRBV6-5 and J is TRBJ2-7; D remains unclear. The ends were cut back, 2 bases at V and 6 bases at J, with 11 bases in the middle. Germline V lookup: CDR1 MNHEY, CDR2 SVGAGI. CDR3 length: 13 amino acids. The CDR3 bases are TGTGCCAGCAGTTACGGGAATTCCCCCGAGCAGTACTTC. This encodes CASSYGNSPEQYF.

In this sample, this clonotype turned up many times. V usage is TRBV28 and J usage is TRBJ2-2; TRBD1 agrees at 7 bases. Germline V gives CDR1 MDHEN, CDR2 SYDVKM. This CDR3 spans 16 amino acids. V shed 4 bases and J 2 bases; nucleotides not matched to a gene: 7. CDR3 nucleotides: TGTGCCAGCAGTTCCCTGAGGGACAGCAACACCGGGGAGCTGTTTTTT. This translates into CASSSLRDSNTGELFF. The variable domain in full, with the rest retrieved from reference TRBV28 and TRBJ2-2, is DVKVTQSSRYLVKRTGEKVFLECVQDMDHENMFWYRQDPGLGLRLIYFSYDVKMKEKGDIPEGYSVSREKKERFSLILESASTNQTSMYLCASSSLRDSNTGELFFGEGSRLTVL.